The 25 T cell receptor beta chains below all came from one sample that was sequenced in a study of T cell repertoires in cytomegalovirus infection. Via MiXCR, TCRdb re-called the reads, giving one row per CDR3 protein. The table shows 500,000 or so distinct CDR3 sequences, with more than 15% occurring only once. Sequenced: CD8+ T cells from PBMCs. The receptors were gathered from a human donor in good health (CMV status not recorded). Some clones in this sample may be carry-over from other donors' samples.

This CDR3 is CSVRILYEQYF. In DNA form, the CDR3 reads TGCAGCGTTAGGATCCTCTACGAGCAGTACTTC. The chain is built from TRBV29-1 and TRBJ2-7; D remains unclear. Germline CDR1 reads SQVTM; CDR2 reads ANQGSEA. Trimming took 5 bases from V and 3 from J, leaving 8 bases between them. This CDR3 has 11 amino acids.

The chain employs TRBV11-3 and TRBJ2-3; D gene uncertain. The V gene lost 5 bases and the J gene lost 1 base, with 16 bases spanning the gap. The V gene's germline CDR1 is SGHNT and CDR2 YENEEA. The CDR3 length is 16 residues. Written as DNA, the CDR3 is TGTGCCAGCAGCCCCGGAGCCCCGGGTGGCACAGATACGCAGTATTTT. This sequence encodes CASSPGAPGGTDTQYF.

Concerning this clonotype itself: This CDR3 is missing its conserved last phenylalanine or tryptophan, likely due to a read error. This chain joins TRBV10-3 and TRBJ2-7; D remains unclear. Trimming shortened V by 3 bases and J by 5 bases, and 17 bases separated the two germline ends. Germline CDR1 reads ENHRY; CDR2 reads SYGVKD. CDR3 length equals 15 residues. The CDR3 loop reads CAISESRVSVDEQYL. The CDR3 DNA reads TGTGCCATCAGTGAAAGTAGGGTCTCAGTGGACGAGCAGTACTTA.

This clonotype was recorded a few times. The V and J genes are TRBV24-1 and TRBJ1-1, with a weak D call TRBD1 (5 bases). Germline CDR1 is KGHDR and CDR2 is SFDVKD. This CDR3 is 13 amino acids long. Trimming pared 3 bases from V and 3 bases from J, leaving 7 bases between. CDR3 sequence (DNA): TGTGCCACCAGTGATGCCAGGGACACTGAAGCTTTCTTT. This sequence encodes CATSDARDTEAFF.

Ten or more counts support this clonotype. This sequence joins TRBV24-1 and TRBJ2-3; a possible D gene is TRBD1 (5 bases). V dropped 2 bases and J dropped 3 bases, with 11 bases sitting between them. This CDR3 comprises 15 residues. CDR1 is KGHDR, CDR2 SFDVKD, per germline. The CDR3 here is CATSDWQGFTDTQYF. The CDR3 DNA reads TGTGCCACCAGTGATTGGCAGGGTTTTACAGATACGCAGTATTTT.

This clonotype was recorded once. The chain uses TRBV5-1 and TRBJ1-2; no clear D gene. Trimming pared 3 bases from V and 3 bases from J, leaving 15 bases between. This CDR3 spans 15 amino acids. Germline assignment: CDR1 SGHRS and CDR2 YFSETQ. CDR3 loop: CASSSKRRQHYGYTF. Here the CDR3 DNA reads TGCGCCAGCAGCTCGAAGAGAAGGCAGCACTATGGCTACACCTTC.

In its sample, this clonotype was seen a few times. The V call is TRBV2, the J call TRBJ1-5, with D possibly matching TRBD1 (5 bases). The CDR3 sequence is 15 residues long. V was pared by 2 bases and J by 5 bases, with 13 bases between. The germline CDR1 and CDR2 sequences are SNHLY and FYNNEI. This CDR3 is CASSEQGDSDQPQHF. CDR3 DNA sequence: TGTGCCAGCAGTGAACAAGGAGACAGCGATCAGCCCCAGCATTTT.

The chain couples TRBV27 to TRBJ2-3; weak D call: TRBD1 (7 bases). Germline CDR1 reads MNHEY; CDR2 reads SMNVEV (reference sequence). V shed 6 bases and J shed 5 bases, with 18 bases lying between them. The CDR3 loop spans 15 amino acids. The CDR3 coding sequence is TGTGCCAGCAGCCCCGGGACAGTGGGAGGAGATACGCAGTATTTT. This gives the protein CASSPGTVGGDTQYF.

This clonotype has more than one count but fewer than ten. V and J are TRBV20-1 and TRBJ2-1, with unresolved D. Germline V gene data show CDR1 as DFQATT and CDR2 as SNEGSKA (reference sequence). V shed 0 bases and J shed 2 bases, with 11 bases lying between them. This CDR3 has 15 amino acids. The CDR3 DNA reads TGCAGTGCTAGAGATCAGGCAGACGCCTACAATGAGCAGTTCTTC. Encoded protein: CSARDQADAYNEQFF.

This clonotype was detected a few times. The CDR3 is CASSQLGDTQYF. Here the CDR3 DNA reads TGTGCCAGCAGCCAATTGGGAGATACGCAGTATTTT. The V call is TRBV14, the J call TRBJ2-3; D remains unclear. Trimming took 2 bases from V and 5 from J, leaving 5 bases between them. The CDR3 loop spans 12 amino acids. The germline V gene has CDR1 SGHDN and CDR2 FVKESK.

This clonotype was detected once. Since a much larger clone is just one base distant, this may be a read error. CDR3 coding DNA: TGTGCCAGCAGCCCCCGGAAAGGGGGCGACACCATATATTTT. Protein product: CASSPRKGGDTIYF. The chain combines TRBV7-9 with TRBJ1-3, with 7 bases fitting TRBD1. Losses at the gene ends were 5 bases for V and 8 bases for J; bases not matched to a gene: 9. There are 14 residues in the CDR3. Germline V gene lookup returns CDR1 SEHNR and CDR2 FQNEAQ (reference sequence).

This clonotype has at least ten counts. The genes are TRBV6-1 and TRBJ2-1; TRBD1 aligns across 9 bases. The CDR3 is 18 amino acids. Germline V gene lookup returns CDR1 MNHNS and CDR2 SASEGT. The V segment lost 0 bases and the J segment 2 bases; nucleotides outside the gene matches: 8. The CDR3 loop is CASSEAGFGTGTYNEQFF. The CDR3 bases are TGTGCCAGCAGTGAAGCGGGATTCGGGACAGGGACCTACAATGAGCAGTTCTTC.

The sample holds many counts of this clonotype. One end of the junction fails to match germline, which may point to a read error. V and J are TRBV12-3 or TRBV12-4 and TRBJ1-2; 7 bases are a match to TRBD1. The CDR3 loop spans 14 amino acids. DNA of the CDR3: TGTGCCAGCAGCTTAGGGACAGAGACTTATGGCTACACCTTC. It yields the protein CASSLGTETYGYTF.

V is TRBV11-2 and J is TRBJ2-5, with D possibly TRBD1 on 5 matching bases. CDR3 size: 16 residues. Germline CDR1 SGHAT, CDR2 FQNNGV. V was clipped by 0 bases and J by 2 bases, with 13 bases between them. The CDR3 sequence: CASSLEGRAAQETQYF. The CDR3 DNA reads as TGTGCCAGCAGCTTAGAGGGCAGGGCGGCTCAAGAGACCCAGTACTTC.

The sample holds many counts of this clonotype. The gene calls are TRBV6-2 or TRBV6-3 and TRBJ1-1; 10 bases align to TRBD1. Germline CDR1 reads MNHEY; CDR2 reads SVGEGT. This CDR3 spans 16 amino acids. The trim removed 0 bases at V and 3 bases at J, leaving 4 bases unmatched. The CDR3 nucleotides read TGTGCCAGCAGTTACTCTACGACAGGGGGCCACACTGAAGCTTTCTTT. Its translation: CASSYSTTGGHTEAFF.

J is TRBJ2-2 and V is TRBV4-2, with D perhaps matching TRBD2 (6 bases). Trimming stripped 1 base from V and 5 bases from J, with 14 bases between. Germline V lookup: CDR1 LGHNA, CDR2 YNFKEQ. This CDR3 has 16 residues. This chain's CDR3 is CASSQGKAGLTGELFF. The CDR3 nucleotides read TGTGCCAGCAGCCAAGGAAAGGCGGGATTGACCGGGGAGCTGTTTTTT.

This clonotype was counted between two and nine times. The genes are TRBV7-6 and TRBJ2-2, with TRBD2 matching over 10 bases. Trimming took 3 bases from V and 5 from J; bases not matched to a gene: 3. CDR3 length: 15 residues. The V gene's germline CDR1 is SGHVS and CDR2 FNYEAQ. The CDR3 region is CASSLGLARTGELFF. The CDR3 DNA reads as TGTGCCAGCAGCTTGGGACTAGCGAGGACCGGGGAGCTGTTTTTT.

This clonotype is categorized as medium-sized. The chain employs TRBV7-8 and TRBJ2-5; 9 nucleotides align to TRBD2. Germline trimming cut 4 bases from V and 4 bases from J; bases unmatched to any gene: 10. CDR3 length: 16 amino acids. Germline V gives CDR1 SGHVS, CDR2 FQNEAQ. The CDR3, as DNA: TGTGCCAGCAGCTGGAGGGGCGGGGGGGCGCCAGAGACCCAGTACTTC. This translates into CASSWRGGGAPETQYF.

This clonotype showed up just a few times. This chain links TRBV11-3 with TRBJ2-7, with a possible D match to TRBD2 (6 bases). The CDR3 spans 14 residues. The germline CDR1 and CDR2 sequences are SGHNT and YENEEA. Trimming took 5 bases from V and 3 from J, leaving 14 bases between them. CDR3 residues: CASSPTGSYYEQYF. In DNA form, the CDR3 reads TGTGCCAGCAGCCCTACCGGGAGCTACTACGAGCAGTACTTC.

This clonotype was detected a few times. This chain uses TRBV3-1 with TRBJ2-1; no firm D call. CDR1 and CDR2 (germline): LGHDT, YNNKEL (reference sequence). V was shortened by 8 bases and J by 6 bases, with 14 bases between the two germline ends. The CDR3 extends over 13 amino acids. The CDR3 coding sequence is TGTGCCAGCGGAAGGCGAGTGGGCAATGAGCAGTTCTTC. This encodes CASGRRVGNEQFF.

This clonotype was picked up many times. CDR3 protein: CASSLGAGTYYEQYF. Here the CDR3 DNA reads TGTGCCAGCAGCTTAGGAGCCGGGACATACTACGAGCAGTACTTC. V usage is TRBV7-9 and J usage is TRBJ2-7; TRBD1 might be the D (6 bases). The V gene lost 1 base and the J gene lost 3 bases, with 13 bases spanning the gap. The germline gives CDR1 SEHNR, CDR2 FQNEAQ (reference sequence). The CDR3 consists of 15 residues.

This clonotype occurred many times. The chain has TRBV7-9 and TRBJ2-5; no clear D. V lost 5 bases, J lost 5 bases, and 12 bases lay in between. This CDR3 spans 13 amino acids. The V gene's germline CDR1 is SEHNR and CDR2 FQNEAQ (reference sequence). CDR3 sequence: CASSPGFEETQYF. CDR3 coding DNA: TGTGCCAGCAGCCCCGGGTTTGAGGAGACCCAGTACTTC.

The genes are TRBV3-1 and TRBJ2-6, with D possibly being TRBD1 (5 bases). This CDR3 comprises 17 residues. CDR1 is LGHDT and CDR2 is YNNKEL in the germline V gene (reference sequence). V lost 4 bases and J lost 0, with 13 bases in between. CDR3 DNA: TGTGCCAGCAGCCCCCCCAGCAGGGTCTCTGGGGCCAACGTCCTGACTTTC. Translation: CASSPPSRVSGANVLTF.

J is TRBJ2-3 and V is TRBV28, with 9 positions matching TRBD2. The length of the CDR3 is 15 residues. J gave up 4 bases and V 6 bases, and 8 bases lay outside the gene matches. Germline lookup yields CDR1 MDHEN and CDR2 SYDVKM. Here the CDR3 DNA reads TGTGCCAGCAGCCGGATAGCGGGAGAGGCAGATACGCAGTATTTT. It translates to CASSRIAGEADTQYF.

CDR3 loop: CASSYLPGLPGETQYF. In nucleotides, the CDR3 is TGTGCCAGCAGTTACCTGCCGGGACTTCCTGGGGAGACCCAGTACTTC. This chain joins TRBV6-2 or TRBV6-3 and TRBJ2-5; TRBD2 might be the D (6 bases). This CDR3 is built from 16 residues. CDR1 is MNHEY, CDR2 SVGEGT, per germline. The germline V and J ends were trimmed by 2 bases and 5 bases, with 18 bases remaining between them.